This TCR beta chain was obtained from a study of OX40 agonist ivuxolimab in advanced cancers. Some background on the complete study: The costimulatory receptor OX40 (CD134) was targeted by ivuxolimab, a fully human IgG2 agonistic monoclonal antibody. Intravenous ivuxolimab was administered to patients every 2 weeks at six dose levels: 0.01, 0.1, 0.3, 1.5, 3 and 10 mg/kg. Of the 50 to 55 dose-escalation patients, hepatocellular carcinoma was present in roughly 19, melanoma in roughly 15, renal cell carcinoma in 9 and head and neck cancer in 9. A male proportion of 82.7% and a mean age of approximately 60 years, ranging from about 20 to 85, were recorded for the dose-escalation cohort. Prior anti-PD-1, anti-PD-L1 or anti-CTLA-4 therapy was permitted, and checkpoint inhibitors had been received by around 39% of dose-escalation patients. Partial responses were achieved by three dose-escalation patients, of whom one had hepatocellular carcinoma and two had cutaneous melanoma. The purpose of peripheral TCRbeta sequencing was to test whether ivuxolimab changed TCR sequence diversity and led to clonal T-cell expansion. The paper reports the monotherapy dose-escalation portion (N of about 47 patients) of the phase I ivuxolimab trial. General study outcomes and caveats: At doses of 0.1 to 3.0 mg/kg, clonal expansion of both CD4+ and CD8+ T cells in blood was seen between baseline and week 6. Partial responders in the 0.1-3.0 mg/kg groups had among the lowest normalized peripheral clonal expansion, especially among CD8+ T cells. Low levels of normalized T-cell clonal expansion were also seen in some nonresponding patients. After ivuxolimab, more expanded clones were found on average in CD8+ T cells than in CD4+ T cells. The antigen specificity of the peripheral T cells that underwent clonal expansion was not determined.

For sequencing of the TCRbeta CDR3 region, genomic DNA was extracted from the sorted cells. The immunoSEQ Assay was used to sequence the TCRbeta CDR3 regions. What TCRdb holds here is the immuneACCESS table cut down to in-frame rearrangements. Part of the clones is not present; checked against another copy, under half of the missing clones reflect an unresolved V gene, and the others are unexplained. The sample table contains 70,000 to 80,000 clones; only one count was recorded for about 81% of them. Approximately 5% of the sample rests with the top ten. Note on this clone: Its antigen is currently not known. No base quality values were provided; no much bigger clone lies one nucleotide off.

The trial excluded patients who had a history of autoimmune disease or who were on systemic immunosuppression. Peripheral blood for TCR sequencing was collected from all dose cohorts at baseline, on cycle 4 day 1, and on cycle 7 day 1. Samples were obtained from an open-label, multicenter, first-in-human phase I dose-escalation trial of ivuxolimab. The trial enrolled adults with locally advanced or metastatic head and neck squamous cell, hepatocellular, melanoma or renal cell carcinoma. Before TCR sequencing, CD4+ T cells and CD8+ T cells were sorted from peripheral blood as separate populations. This clonotype originated in an adult with an advanced solid tumor such as melanoma, head and neck, liver or kidney cancer. The specimen comprised CD4+ or CD8+ T cells sorted from blood, sampled in a trial of the OX40 agonist ivuxolimab.

The sequence in DNA is TGTGCCAGCAGCCAGTACGGTCAGGGGCCCTCTGGGGCCAACGTCCTGACTTTC. Translation gives CASSQYGQGPSGANVLTF. This receptor chain uses TRBV4-2 and TRBJ2-6; perhaps TRBD1 is the D gene, with 6 bases matching. The CDR1 and CDR2 encoded by the germline V gene are LGHNA and YNFKEQ. Trimming at the junction amounts to 3 bases on V and 0 bases on J, and the germline ends lie 15 bases apart. The cysteine opens and the phenylalanine closes a CDR3 of 18 amino acids. The DNA shown is the 54-base CDR3, in frame from base 1.